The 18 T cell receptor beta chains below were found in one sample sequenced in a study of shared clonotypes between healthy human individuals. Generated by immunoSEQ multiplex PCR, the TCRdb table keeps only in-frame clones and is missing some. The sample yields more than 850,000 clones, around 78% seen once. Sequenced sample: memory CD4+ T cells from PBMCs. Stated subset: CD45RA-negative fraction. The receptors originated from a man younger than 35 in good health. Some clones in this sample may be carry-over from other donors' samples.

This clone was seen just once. The CDR3 loop reads CAWSRLGGFALNGTYEQYF. Here the CDR3 DNA reads TGTGCCTGGAGCCGTCTAGGGGGGTTTGCGCTTAACGGAACCTACGAGCAGTACTTC. J is TRBJ2-5 and V is TRBV30, with D possibly being TRBD1 or TRBD2 (6 bases each). The DNA end is more similar to TRBJ2-7, so the J call may be wrong. CDR3 length: 19 amino acids. Germline CDR1 and CDR2: GTSNPN and SVGIG (reference sequence).

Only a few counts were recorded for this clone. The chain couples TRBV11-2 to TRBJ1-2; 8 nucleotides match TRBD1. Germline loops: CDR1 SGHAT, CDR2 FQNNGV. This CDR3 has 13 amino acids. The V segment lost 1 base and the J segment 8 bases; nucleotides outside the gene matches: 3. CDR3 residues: CASSLVRGQGYTF. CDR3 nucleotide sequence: TGTGCCAGCAGCTTAGTCAGGGGGCAAGGCTACACCTTC. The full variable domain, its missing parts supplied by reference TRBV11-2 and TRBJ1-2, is EAGVAQSPRYKIIEKRQSVAFWCNPISGHATLYWYQQILGQGPKLLIQFQNNGVVDDSQLPKDRFSAERLKGVDSTLKIQPAKLEDSAVYLCASSLVRGQGYTFGSGTRLTVV.

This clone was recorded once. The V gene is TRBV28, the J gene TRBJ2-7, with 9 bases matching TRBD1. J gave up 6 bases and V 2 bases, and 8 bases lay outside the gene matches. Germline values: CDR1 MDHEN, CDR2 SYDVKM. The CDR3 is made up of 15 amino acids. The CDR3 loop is CASSLGGQGGSEQYF. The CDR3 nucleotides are TGTGCCAGCAGTTTAGGGGGACAGGGAGGGAGCGAGCAGTACTTC. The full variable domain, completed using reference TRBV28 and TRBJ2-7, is DVKVTQSSRYLVKRTGEKVFLECVQDMDHENMFWYRQDPGLGLRLIYFSYDVKMKEKGDIPEGYSVSREKKERFSLILESASTNQTSMYLCASSLGGQGGSEQYFGPGTRLTVT.

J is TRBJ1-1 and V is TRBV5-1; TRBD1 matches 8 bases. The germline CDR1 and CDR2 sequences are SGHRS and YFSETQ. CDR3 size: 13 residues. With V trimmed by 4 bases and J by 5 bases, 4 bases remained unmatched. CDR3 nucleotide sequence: TGCGCCAGCAGCATCGGACAGGGAACTGAAGCTTTCTTT. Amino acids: CASSIGQGTEAFF.

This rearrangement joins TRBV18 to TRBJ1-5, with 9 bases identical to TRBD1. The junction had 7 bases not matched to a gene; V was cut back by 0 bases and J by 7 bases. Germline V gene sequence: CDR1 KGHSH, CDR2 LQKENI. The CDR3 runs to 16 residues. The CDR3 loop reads CASSPPEDRGEQPQHF. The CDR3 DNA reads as TGTGCCAGCTCACCACCGGAGGACAGGGGTGAACAGCCCCAGCATTTT.

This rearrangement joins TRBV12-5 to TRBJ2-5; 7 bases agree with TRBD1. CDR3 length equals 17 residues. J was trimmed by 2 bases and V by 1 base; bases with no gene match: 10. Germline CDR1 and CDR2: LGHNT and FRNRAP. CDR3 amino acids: CASGLAYGTDVQETQYF. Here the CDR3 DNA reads TGTGCTAGTGGTTTGGCCTACGGGACAGACGTACAAGAGACCCAGTACTTC.

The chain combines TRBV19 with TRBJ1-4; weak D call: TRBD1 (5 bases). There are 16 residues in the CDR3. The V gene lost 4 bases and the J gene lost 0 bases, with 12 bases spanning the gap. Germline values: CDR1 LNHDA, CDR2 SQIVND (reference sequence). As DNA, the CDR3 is TGTGCCAGTAGTACCCCGGGGGATTCAACTAATGAAAAACTGTTTTTT. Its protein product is CASSTPGDSTNEKLFF.

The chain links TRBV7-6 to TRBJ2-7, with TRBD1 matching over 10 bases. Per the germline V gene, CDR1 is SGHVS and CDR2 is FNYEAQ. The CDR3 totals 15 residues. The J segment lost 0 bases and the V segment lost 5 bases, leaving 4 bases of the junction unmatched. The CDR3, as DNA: TGTGCCAGCAGCCCAGGACAGGGGGTCTCCTACGAGCAGTACTTC. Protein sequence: CASSPGQGVSYEQYF.

The CDR3 DNA reads as TGTGCCAGCGGACCTCTCCAGGGGGCTTTAACTGAAGCTTTCTTT. It specifies CASGPLQGALTEAFF. V is TRBV28 and J is TRBJ1-1; 8 bases line up with TRBD1. CDR3 size: 15 residues. Germline CDR1 and CDR2: MDHEN and SYDVKM. The V and J ends lost 8 bases and 5 bases, in that order; junction bases with no gene match: 13.

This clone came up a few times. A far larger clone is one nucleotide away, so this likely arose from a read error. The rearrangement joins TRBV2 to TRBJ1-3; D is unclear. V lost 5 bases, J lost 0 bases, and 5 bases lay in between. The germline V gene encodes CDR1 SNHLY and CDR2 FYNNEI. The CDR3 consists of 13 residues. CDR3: CASSLFSGNTIYF. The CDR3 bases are TGTGCCAGCAGTTTATTCTCTGGAAACACCATATATTTT.

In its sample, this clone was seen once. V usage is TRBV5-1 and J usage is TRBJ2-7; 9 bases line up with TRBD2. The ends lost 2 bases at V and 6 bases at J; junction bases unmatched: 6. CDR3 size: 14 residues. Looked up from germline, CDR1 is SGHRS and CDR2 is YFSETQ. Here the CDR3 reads CASSFIAGEVEQYF. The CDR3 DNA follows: TGCGCCAGCAGCTTTATAGCGGGAGAGGTCGAGCAGTACTTC.

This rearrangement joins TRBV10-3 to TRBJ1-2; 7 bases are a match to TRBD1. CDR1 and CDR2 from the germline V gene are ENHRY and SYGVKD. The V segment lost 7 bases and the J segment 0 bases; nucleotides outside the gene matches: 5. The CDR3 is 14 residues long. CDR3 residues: CAITRDRANYGYTF. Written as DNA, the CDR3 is TGTGCCATCACTCGAGACAGGGCTAACTATGGCTACACCTTC.

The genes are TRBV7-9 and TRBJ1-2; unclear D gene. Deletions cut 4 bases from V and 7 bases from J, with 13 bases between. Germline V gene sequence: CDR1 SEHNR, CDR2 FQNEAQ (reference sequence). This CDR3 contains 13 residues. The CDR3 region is CASSSLSRTGYTF. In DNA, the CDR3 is TGTGCCAGCAGCTCCCTGTCGCGGACTGGCTACACCTTC.

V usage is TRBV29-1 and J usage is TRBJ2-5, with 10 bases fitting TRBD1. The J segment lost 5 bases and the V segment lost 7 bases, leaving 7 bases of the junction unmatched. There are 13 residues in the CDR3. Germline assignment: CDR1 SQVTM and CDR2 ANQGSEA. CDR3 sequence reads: CSAASGQGETQYF. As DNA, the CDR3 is TGCAGCGCCGCCTCGGGACAGGGGGAGACCCAGTACTTC.

The chain's CDR3 is CASSARGNQPQHF. DNA of the CDR3: TGTGCCAGCAGCGCCAGGGGAAATCAGCCCCAGCATTTT. The chain uses TRBV11-2 and TRBJ1-5, with D maybe TRBD1 (6 bases). The CDR3 loop spans 13 amino acids. Deletions cut 5 bases from V and 4 bases from J, with 9 bases between. CDR1 and CDR2 (germline): SGHAT, FQNNGV.

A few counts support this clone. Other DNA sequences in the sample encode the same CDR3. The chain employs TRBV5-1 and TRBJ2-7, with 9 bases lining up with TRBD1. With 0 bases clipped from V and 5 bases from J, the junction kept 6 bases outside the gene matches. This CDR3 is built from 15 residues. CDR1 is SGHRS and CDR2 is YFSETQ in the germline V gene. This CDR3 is CASSLGGQGPHEQYF. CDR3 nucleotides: TGCGCCAGCAGCTTGGGGGGACAGGGACCCCACGAGCAGTACTTC.

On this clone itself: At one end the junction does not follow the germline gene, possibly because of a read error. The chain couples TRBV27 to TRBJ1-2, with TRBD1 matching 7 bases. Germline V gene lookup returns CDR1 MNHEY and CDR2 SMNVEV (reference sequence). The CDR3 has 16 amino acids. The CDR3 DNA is TGTGCCAGCAGGTTATCCCTGGCGGGGACAGCCTATGGCTACACCTTC. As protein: CASRLSLAGTAYGYTF.

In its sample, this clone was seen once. The CDR3 nucleotides read TGCGCCAGCACCGCAGGGGGCGAGAGCGAGCAGTACTTC. It is translated as CASTAGGESEQYF. V is TRBV4-1 and J is TRBJ2-7; the match to TRBD1 covers 8 bases. The CDR3 length is 13 residues. V lost 7 bases to trimming and J lost 6 bases; unmatched junction nucleotides: 8. Germline V gene data show CDR1 as MGHRA and CDR2 as YSYEKL.